This is a list of T cell receptor beta chains from one sample in a study of T cell responses to AZD1222 COVID-19 vaccine. Sequencing was performed with immunoSEQ multiplex PCR; in TCRdb, only in-frame clones are kept and a portion is missing. Among 140,000 or so clones listed, roughly 90% were seen once. The sequences come from peripheral blood, collected 28 days after the second AZD1222 dose. Source of these receptors: an adult who received the AZD1222 COVID-19 vaccine. CDR3s include the opening cysteine and the closing phenylalanine or tryptophan. D genes are given only for firm matches. Size is stated for part of the rows, as once, few or many counts, or as a class when the clone is expanded.

d_call clone_size j_call v_call cdr3_nt cdr3_aa
TRBD1 . TRBJ1-5 TRBV6-5 TGTGCCAGCAGTAGACAGGGAATCGATCAGCCCCAGCATTTT CASSRQGIDQPQHF
. few TRBJ2-3 TRBV24-1 TGTGCCACCAGTGGGGAACCTAGCACAGATACGCAGTATTTT CATSGEPSTDTQYF
TRBD2 . TRBJ2-1 TRBV7-6 TGTGCCAGCAGCTCTAGCGGGATTCCCTACAATGAGCAGTTCTTC CASSSSGIPYNEQFF
. . TRBJ1-1 TRBV29-1 TGCAGCGCCACGACTGTGAACACTGAAGCTTTCTTT CSATTVNTEAFF
. . TRBJ1-5 TRBV3-1/TRBV3-2 TGTGCCAGCACCCAAGGGGTGGGCAATCAGCCCCAGCATTTT CASTQGVGNQPQHF
TRBD2 . TRBJ2-5 TRBV5-1 TGCGCCAGCAGCTTAGGAGCTAGCGGGTCGGAAGAGACCCAGTACTTC CASSLGASGSEETQYF
. . TRBJ2-5 TRBV3-1/TRBV3-2 TGTGCCAGCAGCCAAGATTGGGGGCCGGTAGAGACCCAGTACTTC CASSQDWGPVETQYF
. . TRBJ1-2 TRBV5-1 TGCGCCAGCAGCTCGGTGGGGGCCCGTGACTATGGCTACACCTTC CASSSVGARDYGYTF
TRBD1 . TRBJ1-4 TRBV19 TGTGCCAGTAGGGAGGGACCAGGGGGAACTAATGAAAAACTGTTTTTT CASREGPGGTNEKLFF
. . TRBJ1-2 TRBV3-1/TRBV3-2 TGTGCCAGCAGCCAAGCCCTGATCCTATCAGGGGATGGCTACACCTTC CASSQALILSGDGYTF
. . TRBJ2-1 TRBV7-8 TGTGCCAGCAGCTTAAGGTGGGGCGCTTACAATGAGCAGTTCTTC CASSLRWGAYNEQFF
TRBD2 . TRBJ2-1 TRBV7-7 TGTGCTAGCAGCTTAGGGGGACTAGCGGTCCACAATGAGCAGTTCTTC CASSLGGLAVHNEQFF
TRBD1 once TRBJ1-3 TRBV2 TGTGCCAGCAGCGGGACAGGGGCTGGAAACACCATATATTTT CASSGTGAGNTIYF
. . TRBJ2-6 TRBV21-1 TGTGCCAGCAGCGCCTCGGGACACCGGACTGGTCCCTTGGAACACTCTGGGGCCAACGTCCTGACTTTC CASSASGHRTGPLEHSGANVLTF
. . TRBJ1-3 TRBV5-1 TGCGCCAGCAGCTCGACATTACCTGGAAACACCATATATTTT CASSSTLPGNTIYF
. . TRBJ1-1 TRBV29-1 TGCAGCGTTGCGCTTAGGGACACCTCCACTGAAGCTTTCTTT CSVALRDTSTEAFF
. . TRBJ1-1 TRBV24-1 TGTGCCACCATACCAAGGCCTCGGACAGCAAACACTGAAGCTTTCTTT CATIPRPRTANTEAFF
. . TRBJ1-1 TRBV12-3/TRBV12-4 TGTGCCATCAACCGGGGGAACACTGAAGCTTTCTTT CAINRGNTEAFF
TRBD1 once TRBJ2-2 TRBV7-2 TGTGCCAGCAGCTTAGGACAGGGGGCTACCGGGGAGCTGTTTTTT CASSLGQGATGELFF
TRBD1 . TRBJ1-5 TRBV5-1 TGCGCCAGCAGCCCACAGGGGGGGCCGCAGCCCCAGCATTTT CASSPQGGPQPQHF
. . TRBJ1-4 TRBV27 TGTGCCACCCGCCCGGGTGAGAAACTGTTTTTT CATRPGEKLFF
TRBD1 few TRBJ1-5 TRBV7-2 TGTGCCAGCACTCCGGACAGGGGACAATTTGTATGCAATCAGCCCCAGCATTTT CASTPDRGQFVCNQPQHF
TRBD1 . TRBJ1-1 TRBV6-2/TRBV6-3 TGTGCCAGCAGTCCAAGGACAGGTGTGAACACTGAAGCTTTCTTT CASSPRTGVNTEAFF
. medium-sized TRBJ1-1 TRBV5-4 TGTGCCAGCAGCTTCGGGTCGACGAACACTGAAGCTTTCTTT CASSFGSTNTEAFF
TRBD1 . TRBJ1-1 TRBV6-9 TGTGCCAGCAGTTATTGGGACAGGCCTGAAGCTTTCTTT CASSYWDRPEAFF
TRBD2 . TRBJ2-7 TRBV7-3 TGTGCCAGCAGCTTAACTCTAAGCGGGAAGCAGTACTTC CASSLTLSGKQYF
TRBD1 . TRBJ2-7 TRBV10-3 TGTGCCATCAGTTCTTATGGGACAGGCCTAGGGGAGCAGTACTTC CAISSYGTGLGEQYF
. . TRBJ2-7 TRBV24-1 TGTGCCACCAGTGATTTCCCGGTTCGGCTCGAGCAGTACTTC CATSDFPVRLEQYF
TRBD2 . TRBJ2-3 TRBV7-8 TGTGCCAGCAGCAGACTAGCGGGGGGGACTAGCACAGATACGCAGTATTTT CASSRLAGGTSTDTQYF
TRBD1 . TRBJ1-2 TRBV6-5 TGTGCCAGCAGTAGGGACAGGGAAAACTATGGCTACACCTTC CASSRDRENYGYTF
TRBD1 . TRBJ1-1 TRBV5-1 TGCGCCAGCAGCTTAGTTGCAGGGGGCCTTGGAAACACTGAAGCTTTCTTT CASSLVAGGLGNTEAFF
TRBD2 . TRBJ2-1 TRBV2 TGTGCCAGCAGCCGCCGCAGTACTAGCGGTTCCTACAATGAGCAGTTCTTC CASSRRSTSGSYNEQFF
. . TRBJ2-5 TRBV7-2 TGTGCCAGCAGCTTAAACGGACTCTCCCAAGAGACCCAGTACTTC CASSLNGLSQETQYF
. . TRBJ1-2 TRBV5-4 TGTGCCAGCAGCGGGGAGGTAGGGCCAGCTAACTATGGCTACACCTTC CASSGEVGPANYGYTF
. . TRBJ2-1 TRBV27 TGTGCCAGCAGTATGTCCGGGACCTACAATGAGCAGTTCTTC CASSMSGTYNEQFF
. . TRBJ1-1 TRBV23-1 TGCGCCAGCAGTCAATCGAGGCGGAACACTGAAGCTTTCTTT CASSQSRRNTEAFF
. once TRBJ1-6 TRBV7-2 TGTGCCAGCAGCTATGACAGGCCCCTGGGATCACCCCTCCACTTT CASSYDRPLGSPLHF
. . TRBJ2-7 TRBV9 TGTGCCAGCAGCCCCACAGGGACTCTTGGAGAGCAGTACTTC CASSPTGTLGEQYF
. . TRBJ2-5 TRBV7-8 TGTGCCAGCAGCTTAGGGGTAGGGAGGAGGGAGACCCAGTACTTC CASSLGVGRRETQYF
. . TRBJ2-1 TRBV3-1/TRBV3-2 TGTGCCAGCAGCCAAGATCTATCTCCGAGCGATGAGCAGTTCTTC CASSQDLSPSDEQFF
. . TRBJ1-1 TRBV2 TGTGCCAGCCGAGGGGTTCTATTGAGGAGACATCTAAACACTGAAGCTTTCTTT CASRGVLLRRHLNTEAFF
. few TRBJ1-5 TRBV6-1 TGTGCCAGCAGTGAAGGGGGTTCGGGCAATCAGCCCCAGCATTTT CASSEGGSGNQPQHF
. . TRBJ1-3 TRBV11-2 TGTGCCAGCAGCCCAAGACTCTCCGGAAACACCATATATTTT CASSPRLSGNTIYF
TRBD1 . TRBJ2-3 TRBV5-1 TGCGCCAGCAGCCCTTCACAGGGGGCTAGCACAGATACGCAGTATTTT CASSPSQGASTDTQYF
. . TRBJ2-7 TRBV6-2/TRBV6-3 TGTGCCAGCAGTCCCCACCAGTACGAGCAGTACTTC CASSPHQYEQYF
TRBD1 . TRBJ1-2 TRBV5-1 TGCGCCAGCAGCTTGACGGGACAGGGGAGTTATGGCTACACCTTC CASSLTGQGSYGYTF
. . TRBJ1-5 TRBV29-1 TGCAGCGTCGGGACACCGGGAGGTCAGCCCCAGCATTTT CSVGTPGGQPQHF
TRBD1 . TRBJ1-1 TRBV11-3 TGTGCCAGCAGCCGGACAGGATCCACTGAAGCTTTCTTT CASSRTGSTEAFF
TRBD2 . TRBJ2-5 TRBV5-4 TGTGCCAGCAGCTTGGTTGCGGGGGGGATCCAAGAGACCCAGTACTTC CASSLVAGGIQETQYF
. once TRBJ1-2 TRBV5-1 TGCGCCAGTTCTACCACATTGGGACAAGGGGGCTACACCTTC CASSTTLGQGGYTF
. . TRBJ1-5 TRBV24-1 TGTGCCACCAGTGACCGCGGGGGCCTCCAGCATTTT CATSDRGGLQHF
. few TRBJ2-7 TRBV11-2 TGTGCCAGCAGCTTAGAAGTAAGGGCAAGCTCCTACGAGCAGTACTTC CASSLEVRASSYEQYF
. once TRBJ1-3 TRBV29-1 TGCAGCGTTTCTAGGGGCTCTGGAAACACCATATATTTT CSVSRGSGNTIYF
. . TRBJ2-7 TRBV12-3/TRBV12-4 TGTGCCAGCAGTTTAGGTCCAACCTACGAGCAGTACTTC CASSLGPTYEQYF
TRBD2 . TRBJ2-1 TRBV6-2/TRBV6-3 TGTGCCAGCAGTAGACGGACTAGCGGGGGCTCCTACAATGAGCAGTTCTTC CASSRRTSGGSYNEQFF
TRBD1 . TRBJ1-2 TRBV7-8 TGTGCCAGCAGCAACAGGGGAGGGTATGGCTACACCTTC CASSNRGGYGYTF
. . TRBJ1-3 TRBV9 TGTGCCAGCAGCGTAGGACGGAGCTCTGGAAACACCATATATTTT CASSVGRSSGNTIYF
. . TRBJ1-1 TRBV29-1 TGCAGCGGGATCACCCCGGGGGCTGAAGCTTTCTTT CSGITPGAEAFF
TRBD1 . TRBJ1-6 TRBV7-3 TGTGCCAGCAGCTCGGGACAGGGGGCGCGTTCACCCCTCCACTTT CASSSGQGARSPLHF